This TCR beta chain was identified during a study of shared clonotypes between healthy human individuals. Sequenced by immunoSEQ multiplex PCR; TCRdb stores in-frame clones only, minus some. The sample has a few million clones; about 94% are singletons. This CDR3 contains 14 residues. The germline V gene encodes CDR1 SGHAT and CDR2 FQNNGV. The V end was cut by 6 bases, the J end by 5 bases, with 16 bases between. CD4+ cells were split into CD45RA+ naive and CD45RA-negative memory subsets. The sample taken for sequencing was naive CD4+ T cells sorted from blood. Noted subset: CD45RA+ positively selected. This receptor was taken from a man aged 18 to 29 in good health. The chain is built from TRBV11-2 and TRBJ2-5, with D maybe TRBD1 (6 bases). The CDR3 loop is CASRTSGAPETQYF. Written as DNA, the CDR3 is TGTGCCAGCAGGACTTCAGGGGCACCGGAGACCCAGTACTTC. Filled out from reference TRBV11-2 and TRBJ2-5, the complete variable domain reads EAGVAQSPRYKIIEKRQSVAFWCNPISGHATLYWYQQILGQGPKLLIQFQNNGVVDDSQLPKDRFSAERLKGVDSTLKIQPAKLEDSAVYLCASRTSGAPETQYFGPGTRLLVL.